This is a list of T cell receptor beta chains from one sample in a study of T-cell reconstitution after alpha-beta-depleted transplantation in children. MiXCR was run by TCRdb on the PCR reads, yielding one entry per CDR3 protein. The repertoire holds approximately 220,000 distinct CDR3 sequences, with about a sixth as singletons. Sequencing used PBMCs, mostly from graft donor cells, obtained 360 days after TCRalphabeta/CD19-depleted stem cell transplant. All receptors derive from a male patient aged 2 to 10 who had a stem cell transplant for acute lymphoblastic leukemia, so the T cells may come from the graft donor. CDR3s include the opening cysteine and the closing phenylalanine or tryptophan. The D gene is left open where the match is weak. Clone size appears in some rows only: once, few, many, or a class for an expanded clone.

TRBJ1-1 | TRBV3-1 | - | - | TGTGCCAGCAGCTGGGACGGCAATGAAGCTTTCTTT | CASSWDGNEAFF
TRBJ2-2 | TRBV6-1 | TRBD1 | - | TGTGCCAGCAGCCAGGACAGGAGGAACACCGGGGAGCTGTTTTTT | CASSQDRRNTGELFF
TRBJ1-5 | TRBV20-1 | - | few | TGCAGTGCTAGAGCAGGGGATAGCAATCAGCCCCAGCATTTT | CSARAGDSNQPQHF
TRBJ2-5 | TRBV7-2 | TRBD2 | few | TGTGCCAGCAGCCTAAGAGGGACTAGCGGGGGGGAGACCCAGTACTTC | CASSLRGTSGGETQYF
TRBJ2-3 | TRBV9 | - | - | TGTGCCAGCAGCGGAACCCCCGATGCGCAGTATTTT | CASSGTPDAQYF
TRBJ1-1 | TRBV6-1 | - | few | TGTGCCAGCATTCGCCGCTGGGAGGGGCGCACTGAAGCTTTCTTT | CASIRRWEGRTEAFF
TRBJ2-1 | TRBV11-1 | TRBD1 | - | TGTGCCAGCAGCTCACCAGAGGGACAGGGGTTTTTCGCCAGTTACAATGAGCAGTTCTTC | CASSSPEGQGFFASYNEQFF
TRBJ1-5 | TRBV4-2 | TRBD1 | - | TGTGCCAGCAGCCAAGAGGAACCGGACAGGGGTGATCAGCCCCAGCATTTT | CASSQEEPDRGDQPQHF
TRBJ2-7 | TRBV7-6 | - | few | TGTGCCAGCAGCTTAATGGGTGGATTCCTCTCCTACGAGCAGTACTTC | CASSLMGGFLSYEQYF
TRBJ2-7 | TRBV3-1 | - | - | TGTGCCAGCAGCCCGGGACTTTACTACGAGCAGTACTTC | CASSPGLYYEQYF
TRBJ1-1 | TRBV5-1 | TRBD1 | few | TGCGCCAGCAGCTTTCAGGGGGCTAACACTGAAGCTTTCTTT | CASSFQGANTEAFF
TRBJ2-1 | TRBV27 | - | - | TGTGCCAGCAGTTCCGTTCTACCGGGACACAACAATGAGCAGTTCTTC | CASSSVLPGHNNEQFF
TRBJ2-1 | TRBV7-3 | - | few | TGTGCCAGCAGCTCTTCATTGGGGGAGAATGAGCAGTTCTTC | CASSSSLGENEQFF
TRBJ2-1 | TRBV5-1 | - | once | TGCGCCACCGGTAAGAGCGCCCAGTCCTACAATGAGCAGTTCTTC | CATGKSAQSYNEQFF
TRBJ1-4 | TRBV21-1 | - | many | TGTGCCAGCAGCAAATTCCAGGCCGTTAATGAAAAACTGTTTTTT | CASSKFQAVNEKLFF
TRBJ2-3 | TRBV28 | - | few | TGTGCCAGCTTTTCCACAGATACGCAGTATTTT | CASFSTDTQYF
TRBJ2-7 | TRBV6-2/TRBV6-3 | - | - | TGTGCCAGCAGTCAATCCCTTAGCAGCTTCATCTACGAGCAGTACTTC | CASSQSLSSFIYEQYF
TRBJ2-3 | TRBV5-1 | - | - | TGCGCCAGCAGCTTGGAAGGGACCCGGGGCACAGATACGCAGTATTTT | CASSLEGTRGTDTQYF